The rows below give T cell receptor beta chains drawn from one sample of a study of low-dose radiotherapy and immunotherapy resistance in tumors. TCRdb called the reads again in MiXCR, with one record for every CDR3 protein. The repertoire includes about 91,000 distinct CDR3 sequences, less than 25% of them detected once, and about 13% sits in the top ten. Sequences were derived from PBMCs, sampled after low-dose radiotherapy plus immunotherapy. The receptors originated from a female donor with ovarian cancer. Both conserved end residues are part of each CDR3.

V,length,J,CDR3
TRBV7-8,14,TRBJ1-5,CASSSGQMLQPQHF
TRBV28,16,TRBJ1-6,CASSHPSGQGGSPLHF
TRBV19,12,TRBJ1-3,CASIAAGNTIYF
TRBV7-2,14,TRBJ1-4,CASSPGPTNEKLFF
TRBV5-1,13,TRBJ2-6,CASSGRTGQDPTF
TRBV24-1,16,TRBJ2-1,CATSDPQGGGYNEQFF
TRBV2,14,TRBJ2-3,CASNRQGSTDTQYF
TRBV19,14,TRBJ1-4,CASSIQDISEKLFF
TRBV6-2/TRBV6-3,13,TRBJ1-1,CASSRSGGTEAFF
TRBV2,13,TRBJ2-1,CASSFDRVNEQFF
TRBV19,17,TRBJ2-6,CASSILKGGSGANVLTF
TRBV28,13,TRBJ2-7,CASSSGLHYEQYF
TRBV29-1,16,TRBJ2-4,CSVELALGGPGGIQYF
TRBV4-1,14,TRBJ2-1,CASSQGYSYNEQFF
TRBV20-1,14,TRBJ2-2,CSARGQGNTGELFF
TRBV11-1,16,TRBJ1-1,CASSSEAWHMNTEAFF
TRBV28,19,TRBJ1-1,CASSFFGTGTGFMNTEAFF
TRBV6-2/TRBV6-3,13,TRBJ1-1,CASTRRGFPEAFF
TRBV7-9,17,TRBJ1-1,CASSLARGGLMNTEAFF
TRBV5-1,13,TRBJ2-7,CASSPDGNYEQYF
TRBV5-1,18,TRBJ2-3,CASSLAGTVLQGTDTQYF
TRBV6-6,16,TRBJ1-5,CASSYPKGDGNQPQHF
TRBV6-6,13,TRBJ2-7,CASSLTGGREQYF
TRBV6-2/TRBV6-3,17,TRBJ2-7,CASSNSPGRSNAYEQYF
TRBV7-9,13,TRBJ2-7,CASSLPPGYEQYF
TRBV20-1,13,TRBJ1-2,CSVTDRGTAGYTF
TRBV10-3,13,TRBJ1-1,CAISESYLTGAFF
TRBV3-1,14,TRBJ2-7,CASSNWRGVGGQYF
TRBV24-1,13,TRBJ1-1,CATSDPTGVEAFF
TRBV9,15,TRBJ1-4,CASSASGTGNEKLFF
TRBV6-2/TRBV6-3,16,TRBJ2-7,CASSEVYILAGAEQYF
TRBV12-3/TRBV12-4,13,TRBJ2-1,CASSFDTYNEQFF
TRBV29-1,13,TRBJ2-1,CSVRSGSHNEQFF
TRBV5-5,16,TRBJ2-6,CASSLDGALGANVLTF
TRBV7-2,16,TRBJ2-2,CASSPGVAGNTGELFF
TRBV7-9,12,TRBJ1-1,CASSFGNTEAFF
TRBV11-2,14,TRBJ1-1,CASRFGRMNTEAFF
TRBV18,13,TRBJ1-2,CASSPGRIYGYTF
TRBV4-1,14,TRBJ1-5,CASSHRDRDQPQHF
TRBV4-1,15,TRBJ1-6,CASGGPSSYNSPLHF
TRBV19,12,TRBJ1-6,CASREGDSPLHF
TRBV7-9,13,TRBJ2-1,CASRAESGNEQFF
TRBV10-3,15,TRBJ1-1,CAISEGGQGFTEAFF
TRBV27,14,TRBJ2-7,CASSLAGRTYEQYF
TRBV4-2,16,TRBJ2-7,CASSQAGDSPAYEQYF
TRBV28,15,TRBJ2-1,CASRSGDSSYNEQFF
TRBV5-4,16,TRBJ2-6,CASSLQQGAGANVLTF
TRBV6-2/TRBV6-3,14,TRBJ1-2,CASSYSTEMGGYTF
TRBV7-9,21,TRBJ1-5,CASSFYIPPPGQSSSNQPQHF
TRBV9,17,TRBJ2-5,CASSVGLQGPGQETQYF
TRBV29-1,12,TRBJ1-1,CSADRAGTEAFF
TRBV5-4,13,TRBJ2-1,CASSPISKDEQFF
TRBV19,17,TRBJ2-2,CASSATWGIRTTGELFF
TRBV27,17,TRBJ2-1,CASSPKPTGVSYNEQFF
TRBV29-1,15,TRBJ2-5,CSSNWLAGVSETQYF
TRBV19,17,TRBJ1-4,CASTSRRAGAAREKLFF
TRBV19,16,TRBJ1-1,CASSPGTGGGKTEAFF
TRBV3-1,15,TRBJ1-2,CASSLDRGKFYGYTF